Shown below are 23 T cell receptor beta chains from a single sample sequenced in a study of shared clonotypes between healthy human individuals. Repertoires were generated with immunoSEQ multiplex PCR, while TCRdb's copy carries only in-frame clones and drops some. The sample holds around 550,000 clones; 85% to 95% are singletons and the top ten take about 0.11%. Naive CD8 isolation took CD45RO-negative cells positively selected for CCR7 and excluded terminally differentiated effector memory CD45RA+ cells. Sample: naive CD8+ T cells sorted from blood. These receptors came from a woman aged 25 to 39 in good health.

The V and J genes are TRBV19 and TRBJ2-7; 8 bases fit TRBD2. V was clipped by 6 bases and J by 4 bases; unmatched bases: 5. The CDR3 is 13 residues long. Germline assignment: CDR1 LNHDA and CDR2 SQIVND (reference sequence). The CDR3 coding sequence is TGTGCCAGTAGCCCGCGGGAGGCTTACGAGCAGTACTTC. As protein: CASSPREAYEQYF.

The chain joins TRBV10-1 to TRBJ2-5; perhaps TRBD1 as D (5 bases). The DNA matches TRBJ2-7 better at its end, which makes the J call doubtful. Germline assignment: CDR1 WNHNN and CDR2 SYGVQD (reference sequence). The CDR3 is 16 amino acids. As DNA, the CDR3 is TGCGCCAGCAGTGGACACGACGCGAAGTCAGGGTACGAGCAGTACTTC. Translated: CASSGHDAKSGYEQYF.

This sequence joins TRBV7-8 and TRBJ2-7; TRBD1 might be the D (5 bases). The V end was cut by 6 bases, the J end by 4 bases, with 10 bases between. Germline CDR1 and CDR2: SGHVS and FQNEAQ. This CDR3 comprises 12 residues. CDR3 nucleotides: TGTGCCAGCAGTCCCGACAGATACGAGCAGTACTTC. Translated, it gives CASSPDRYEQYF.

The V gene is TRBV11-2, the J gene TRBJ2-5; 8 bases align to TRBD2. V was pared by 1 base and J by 3 bases, with 4 bases of the junction left unmatched. This CDR3 is built from 15 residues. Germline V CDR1 and CDR2: SGHAT, FQNNGV. The CDR3 nucleotides are TGTGCCAGCAGCTTAGGAGCGGGAGAAGAAGAGACCCAGTACTTC. It codes for CASSLGAGEEETQYF.

Concerning this clone: The DNA is left out, because the CDR3 cannot be placed on it with certainty; the CDR3 is given as TCRdb lists it. The CDR3 sequence is CASSRNWGQGNSTNYGYTF. The chain is built from TRBV21-1 and TRBJ1-2; TRBD1, the D gene given by the table, was not confirmed from the DNA. TRBV21-1 is recorded as a pseudogene. The CDR3 has 19 amino acids, counting both end residues.

The chain links TRBV5-1 to TRBJ2-7; 8 nucleotides line up with TRBD2. Trimming cost V 4 bases and J 2 bases; bases outside gene matches: 17. From germline, CDR1 is SGHRS and CDR2 YFSETQ. The CDR3 is made up of 18 amino acids. CDR3: CASSTRPLSGTTAYEQYF. Here the CDR3 DNA reads TGCGCCAGCAGCACGAGGCCCCTTAGCGGGACAACCGCCTACGAGCAGTACTTC. The whole variable domain, remainder taken from reference TRBV5-1 and TRBJ2-7, is KAGVTQTPRYLIKTRGQQVTLSCSPISGHRSVSWYQQTPGQGLQFLFEYFSETQRNKGNFPGRFSGRQFSNSRSEMNVSTLELGDSALYLCASSTRPLSGTTAYEQYFGPGTRLTVT.

The CDR3 DNA is TGTGCCAGCAGCTTAGTCTGGGGAGAGTACAATGAGCAGTTCTTC. This codes for CASSLVWGEYNEQFF. V is TRBV11-2 and J is TRBJ2-1; tentatively, D is TRBD2 (5 bases). Germline values: CDR1 SGHAT, CDR2 FQNNGV. This CDR3 is 15 amino acids long. V was shortened by 1 base and J by 4 bases, with 11 bases between the two germline ends.

The chain links TRBV7-9 to TRBJ2-1; perhaps TRBD2 as D (5 bases). CDR3 length equals 12 residues. Trimming pared 5 bases from V and 15 bases from J, leaving 17 bases between. Germline CDR1 reads SEHNR; CDR2 reads FQNEAQ (reference sequence). The CDR3 DNA is TGTGCCAGCAGCCGAGGGCCTACCCGGCTGTTCTTC. Protein product: CASSRGPTRLFF.

The chain combines TRBV27 with TRBJ2-5; D unclear. Trimming took 3 bases from V and 2 from J, leaving 7 bases between them. The CDR3 sequence is 13 residues long. Per germline, CDR1 MNHEY and CDR2 SMNVEV (reference sequence). CDR3 sequence: CASSLFVQETQYF. DNA for the CDR3: TGTGCCAGCAGTTTGTTCGTTCAAGAGACCCAGTACTTC.

V is TRBV7-9 and J is TRBJ2-2, with a tentative D call TRBD2 (6 bases). V gave up 5 bases and J gave up 4 bases, with 8 bases separating them. CDR3 length: 13 amino acids. Germline lookup yields CDR1 SEHNR and CDR2 FQNEAQ (reference sequence). The CDR3 is CASSQGGTGELFF. The CDR3 DNA follows: TGTGCCAGCAGCCAGGGAGGCACCGGGGAGCTGTTTTTT.

The V call is TRBV11-2, the J call TRBJ2-2, with D possibly TRBD2 on 5 matching bases. V lost 3 bases and J lost 3, with 14 bases in between. This CDR3 has 16 amino acids. CDR1 is SGHAT, CDR2 FQNNGV, per germline. CDR3 sequence: CASSLGTRGYTGELFF. The CDR3 DNA reads as TGTGCCAGCAGCTTGGGAACTCGAGGGTACACCGGGGAGCTGTTTTTT.

The chain carries TRBV29-1 and TRBJ2-1; 15 nucleotides line up with TRBD2. This CDR3 is 14 amino acids long. The V gene's germline CDR1 is SQVTM and CDR2 ANQGSEA. Germline trimming cut 4 bases from V and 7 bases from J; bases unmatched to any gene: 2. The CDR3 DNA reads TGCAGCGTTGTAGGGACTAGCGGGAGGAATGAGCAGTTCTTC. As protein: CSVVGTSGRNEQFF.

This clone came up once. This chain uses TRBV6-5 with TRBJ2-7; D is possibly TRBD1 or TRBD2 (7 bases each). The CDR3 sequence is 15 residues long. CDR1 is MNHEY and CDR2 is SVGAGI in the germline V gene. Trimming cost V 0 bases and J 4 bases, with 13 bases left between them. CDR3 bases: TGTGCCAGCAGTTACTCCGCCCAGGGGGGGTACGAGCAGTACTTC. This codes for CASSYSAQGGYEQYF.

The chain recombines TRBV7-9 with TRBJ2-1; 8 bases map to TRBD2. With 2 bases clipped from V and 15 bases from J, the junction kept 12 bases outside the gene matches. The CDR3 covers 14 residues. Germline loops: CDR1 SEHNR, CDR2 FQNEAQ (reference sequence). The CDR3 protein is CASSLTSGREVPFF. The CDR3 DNA is TGTGCCAGCAGCTTAACGTCCGGGCGGGAGGTTCCGTTCTTC.

This chain connects TRBV5-6 to TRBJ2-7; D is perhaps TRBD1 (5 bases). The V gene's germline CDR1 is SGHDT and CDR2 YYEEEE. Trimming stripped 2 bases from V and 5 bases from J, with 11 bases between. The CDR3 contains 13 residues. The CDR3 nucleotides read TGTGCCAGCAGCTTTGGGGCCCCCAACGAGCAGTACTTC. As protein: CASSFGAPNEQYF. The full variable domain, with the rest looked up from reference TRBV5-6 and TRBJ2-7, is DAGVTQSPTHLIKTRGQQVTLRCSPKSGHDTVSWYQQALGQGPQFIFQYYEEEERQRGNFPDRFSGHQFPNYSSELNVNALLLGDSALYLCASSFGAPNEQYFGPGTRLTVT.

The V and J genes are TRBV21-1 and TRBJ1-2. TRBV21-1 is noted as a pseudogene. CDR3 length: 16 residues. DNA for the CDR3: TGTGCCAGCAGCCCCGGGACGGGTCGGTGGACCTATGGCTACACCTTC. Translation: CASSPGTGRWTYGYTF.

The chain couples TRBV27 to TRBJ2-5; D ambiguous. Germline V gene data show CDR1 as MNHEY and CDR2 as SMNVEV (reference sequence). With 5 bases removed from V and 5 bases from J, the gap between germline ends came to 15 bases. The CDR3 sequence is 14 residues long. The CDR3 region is CASSQGSSRETQYF. CDR3 bases: TGTGCCAGCAGTCAAGGGTCATCCAGGGAGACCCAGTACTTC.

The chain couples TRBV5-6 to TRBJ2-3, with 8 bases identical to TRBD1. Trimming at V came to 1 base and at J to 3 bases, leaving 7 bases not matched to a gene. Germline loops: CDR1 SGHDT, CDR2 YYEEEE. The CDR3 contains 16 residues. The CDR3 DNA is TGTGCCAGCAGCTTGCAGTTGACAGGGGCGACAGATACGCAGTATTTT. Amino acid sequence: CASSLQLTGATDTQYF.

The chain combines TRBV13 with TRBJ2-3; D is unresolved. The length of the CDR3 is 13 residues. The V and J ends lost 4 bases and 2 bases respectively, with 7 bases between them. Per the germline V gene, CDR1 is PRHDT and CDR2 is FYEKMQ (reference sequence). As DNA, the CDR3 is TGTGCCAGCAGCTGGCCAAACACAGATACGCAGTATTTT. The encoded protein is CASSWPNTDTQYF.

The chain links TRBV27 to TRBJ2-5; weak D call: TRBD2 (5 bases). Trimming cost V 5 bases and J 7 bases, with 20 bases left between them. This CDR3 spans 15 amino acids. The germline CDR1 and CDR2 sequences are MNHEY and SMNVEV (reference sequence). CDR3 sequence (DNA): TGTGCCAGCAGTCCCCAGGCGGGTCCGGGTTGGACCCAGTACTTC. This sequence encodes CASSPQAGPGWTQYF.

The rearrangement links TRBV4-2 to TRBJ1-1; 8 bases are shared with TRBD1. Trimming took 2 bases from V and 7 from J; bases not matched to a gene: 9. This CDR3 spans 15 amino acids. The germline CDR1 and CDR2 sequences are LGHNA and YNFKEQ. CDR3 in amino acids: CASSQRGQAIYEAFF. The CDR3 nucleotides read TGTGCCAGCAGCCAACGGGGACAGGCCATCTATGAAGCTTTCTTT.

The V gene is TRBV27, the J gene TRBJ2-7; perhaps TRBD1 as D (6 bases). CDR3 length: 15 residues. Trimming left V 6 bases short and J 7 bases short, with 22 bases between. Germline loops: CDR1 MNHEY, CDR2 SMNVEV (reference sequence). The CDR3 is CASRETGRMLGEQYF. As DNA, the CDR3 is TGTGCCAGCAGAGAAACAGGGAGAATGTTGGGGGAGCAGTACTTC.

The chain joins TRBV4-1 to TRBJ2-2; 9 bases agree with TRBD2. CDR1 and CDR2 from the germline V gene are MGHRA and YSYEKL. The CDR3 consists of 16 residues. Trimming removed 1 base from V and 3 bases from J; junction bases left unmatched: 3. In DNA form, the CDR3 reads TGCGCCAGCAGCCAAGGTAGGACTAGCGACACCGGGGAGCTGTTTTTT. Its protein product is CASSQGRTSDTGELFF.